The 25 T cell receptor beta chains in this list originate from one sample, sequenced in a study of technical replicates of blood from a few donors. The data were produced by immunoSEQ multiplex PCR, yet TCRdb's version contains in-frame clones alone and is incomplete. The sample carries about 15,000 clones, 70% to 90% recorded once. Sequencing input: PBMCs. The receptors were sampled from a human donor in good health.

There are a few counts of this clone. The J gene is TRBJ2-7, the V gene TRBV5-1; D is perhaps TRBD2 (5 bases). The CDR3 consists of 13 residues. V was pared by 0 bases and J by 6 bases, with 10 bases between. Germline CDR1 is SGHRS and CDR2 is YFSETQ. The CDR3 is CASSLVGIGEQYF. The DNA of the CDR3 is TGCGCCAGCAGCTTGGTCGGGATCGGCGAGCAGTACTTC.

This clone has just a few counts. The CDR3 nucleotides are TGCGCCAGCACCCCTACAGGGGGGAGCAATCAGCCCCAGCATTTT. Encoded protein: CASTPTGGSNQPQHF. V gene TRBV5-1 combines with J gene TRBJ1-5, with 8 nucleotides matching TRBD1. The V segment lost 6 bases and the J segment 1 base; nucleotides outside the gene matches: 6. The CDR3 covers 15 residues. Germline CDR1 SGHRS, CDR2 YFSETQ.

The chain combines TRBV5-6 with TRBJ1-2; no definite D call. Trimming took off 3 bases at V and 4 bases at J, with 7 bases between the two ends. Looked up from germline, CDR1 is SGHDT and CDR2 is YYEEEE. The CDR3 runs 12 residues. The CDR3 nucleotides are TGTGCCAGCAGCTCCCAGTCCTATGGCTACACCTTC. This codes for CASSSQSYGYTF.

The chain has TRBV2 and TRBJ2-3; D might be TRBD2 (5 bases). Trimming took off 0 bases at V and 2 bases at J, with 12 bases between the two ends. CDR3 size: 16 residues. The germline gives CDR1 SNHLY, CDR2 FYNNEI. CDR3: CASSEAAGVFTDTQYF. The CDR3 DNA follows: TGTGCCAGCAGTGAAGCCGCCGGGGTATTCACAGATACGCAGTATTTT.

The V and J genes are TRBV18 and TRBJ2-7; the D is unclear. The CDR3 has 14 amino acids. Trimming removed 2 bases at V and 0 bases at J, with 8 bases between. CDR1 and CDR2 (germline): KGHSH, LQKENI. CDR3 DNA: TGTGCCAGCTCACCAGACCCGGGCTCCTACGAGCAGTACTTC. Its protein product is CASSPDPGSYEQYF.

The table lists this clone with a few counts. This CDR3 reads CASSEFGPGLAFF. CDR3 coding DNA: TGTGCCAGCAGTGAATTCGGCCCAGGACTGGCTTTCTTT. V and J are TRBV6-1 and TRBJ1-1; D unresolved. V was clipped by 2 bases and J by 11 bases, with 15 bases between them. The V gene's germline CDR1 is MNHNS and CDR2 SASEGT. There are 13 residues in the CDR3.

The sample holds one count of this clone. The chain uses TRBV28 and TRBJ2-7; 9 bases map to TRBD2. The junction had 7 bases not matched to a gene; V was cut back by 5 bases and J by 2 bases. In germline, CDR1 is MDHEN, CDR2 SYDVKM. The CDR3 sequence is 15 residues long. This CDR3 is CASSQRLAATYEQYF. In DNA form, the CDR3 reads TGTGCCAGCAGTCAACGACTAGCGGCTACCTACGAGCAGTACTTC.

The genes are TRBV29-1 and TRBJ2-5; D is undetermined. Germline CDR1 and CDR2: SQVTM and ANQGSEA. The V end lost 6 bases, the J end lost 3 bases, and 14 bases lay between the germline ends. The CDR3 totals 13 residues. For the CDR3, the DNA is TGCAGCGTACGAATAACCCAGAAAGAGACCCAGTACTTC. It translates to CSVRITQKETQYF.

The rearrangement joins TRBV10-3 to TRBJ2-7; TRBD1 matches 8 bases. Unmatched junction bases numbered 4, after V lost 4 bases and J lost 2 bases. This CDR3 has 14 residues. Germline assignment: CDR1 ENHRY and CDR2 SYGVKD. The CDR3 loop reads CAISGGDRTYEQYF. For the CDR3, the DNA is TGTGCCATCAGTGGTGGGGACAGGACCTACGAGCAGTACTTC.

The V call is TRBV7-3, the J call TRBJ2-3; 8 bases map to TRBD2. J was trimmed by 1 base and V by 0 bases; bases with no gene match: 6. The CDR3 sequence is 17 residues long. Germline CDR1 and CDR2: SGHTA and FQGTGA. This CDR3 is CASSLTPPTSGTDTQYF. The CDR3 DNA reads TGTGCCAGCAGCTTAACCCCCCCGACTAGCGGCACAGATACGCAGTATTTT.

This chain uses TRBV7-8 with TRBJ2-7; D perhaps matches TRBD2 (6 bases). The germline CDR1 and CDR2 sequences are SGHVS and FQNEAQ. The ends were cut back, 5 bases at V and 11 bases at J, with 19 bases in the middle. The CDR3 loop spans 13 amino acids. CDR3 in DNA: TGTGCCAGCAGCCCCCCGGCGGGGACCCAGAAGTACTTC. Its protein is CASSPPAGTQKYF.

The V and J genes are TRBV2 and TRBJ2-1, with 8 bases that match TRBD2. The CDR3 contains 16 residues. Germline CDR1 and CDR2: SNHLY and FYNNEI. V gave up 4 bases and J gave up 1 base; unmatched junction bases: 6. The CDR3 sequence: CASSVSGRSSYNEQFF. CDR3 nucleotides: TGTGCCAGCAGTGTGAGCGGGAGATCGTCCTACAATGAGCAGTTCTTC. The full variable domain, completed using reference TRBV2 and TRBJ2-1, is EPEVTQTPSHQVTQMGQEVILRCVPISNHLYFYWYRQILGQKVEFLVSFYNNEISEKSEIFDDQFSVERPDGSNFTLKIRSTKLEDSAMYFCASSVSGRSSYNEQFFGPGTRLTVL.

This CDR3 is CASSGTLSTDTQYF. CDR3 DNA: TGTGCCAGCAGTGGGACTCTAAGCACAGATACGCAGTATTTT. This sequence joins TRBV6-1 and TRBJ2-3; the D gene is possibly TRBD2 (5 bases). The CDR3 contains 14 residues. V was pared by 4 bases and J by 0 bases, with 8 bases between. CDR1 and CDR2 from the germline V gene are MNHNS and SASEGT.

V and J are TRBV6-6 and TRBJ2-7, with 10 bases lining up with TRBD1. The CDR3 sequence is 16 residues long. Germline CDR1 is MNHNY and CDR2 is SVGAGI (reference sequence). V dropped 0 bases and J dropped 3; count of bases not matched to a gene: 5. The CDR3 loop reads CASSYSTGQGGYEQYF. The DNA of the CDR3 is TGTGCCAGCAGTTACTCGACAGGACAGGGGGGCTACGAGCAGTACTTC.

This clone has a single count. The chain couples TRBV5-1 to TRBJ2-3, with TRBD1 matching 7 bases. V lost 6 bases to trimming and J lost 5 bases; unmatched junction nucleotides: 9. Germline V CDR1 and CDR2: SGHRS, YFSETQ. The CDR3 has 14 residues. In DNA, the CDR3 is TGCGCCAGCAAGCGTACAGGGGCTGTAGATACGCAGTATTTT. Amino acid sequence: CASKRTGAVDTQYF. Filled out from reference TRBV5-1 and TRBJ2-3, the complete variable domain reads KAGVTQTPRYLIKTRGQQVTLSCSPISGHRSVSWYQQTPGQGLQFLFEYFSETQRNKGNFPGRFSGRQFSNSRSEMNVSTLELGDSALYLCASKRTGAVDTQYFGPGTRLTVL.

V gene TRBV6-1 combines with J gene TRBJ2-7, with 9 bases fitting TRBD1. CDR1 is MNHNS and CDR2 is SASEGT in the germline V gene. The CDR3 length is 14 residues. After removal of 7 bases from V and 0 bases from J, the junction contained 4 bases not matched to a gene. The CDR3 DNA reads as TGTGCCAGCATAGACAGGGGGGCCTCCTACGAGCAGTACTTC. This codes for CASIDRGASYEQYF.

The rearrangement joins TRBV11-2 to TRBJ2-5; maybe TRBD2 (7 bases). Trimming cost V 3 bases and J 5 bases, with 16 bases left between them. The CDR3 is made up of 15 amino acids. Germline V gene data show CDR1 as SGHAT and CDR2 as FQNNGV. As DNA, the CDR3 is TGTGCCAGCAGCTTGGGGGGAGGGGGATTGGAGACCCAGTACTTC. Its protein product is CASSLGGGGLETQYF.

CDR3 sequence: CASIPTSGSIGEQFF. The DNA for the CDR3 is TGTGCCAGTATCCCTACTAGCGGGAGTATTGGTGAGCAGTTCTTC. The rearrangement uses TRBV19 and TRBJ2-1, with 11 positions matching TRBD2. The length of the CDR3 is 15 residues. The germline V gene has CDR1 LNHDA and CDR2 SQIVND (reference sequence). V dropped 7 bases and J dropped 9; count of bases not matched to a gene: 11.

V is TRBV30 and J is TRBJ2-5; possibly TRBD2 for D (5 bases). The germline gives CDR1 GTSNPN, CDR2 SVGIG (reference sequence). This CDR3 spans 13 amino acids. V was trimmed by 0 bases and J by 4 bases, leaving 9 bases between them. CDR3 amino acids: CAWSVGEGETQYF. The DNA for the CDR3 is TGTGCCTGGAGTGTCGGGGAAGGAGAGACCCAGTACTTC.

This chain connects TRBV10-3 to TRBJ2-3; 8 nucleotides agree with TRBD1. V lost 1 base to trimming and J lost 6 bases; unmatched junction nucleotides: 12. The germline V gene has CDR1 ENHRY and CDR2 SYGVKD. This CDR3 has 17 residues. As DNA, the CDR3 is TGTGCCATCAGTGAGTTTAATCTAGGACAGGGCCCCGATACGCAGTATTTT. Protein product: CAISEFNLGQGPDTQYF.

CDR3 residues: CASSETYGQRYEQYF. The CDR3, as DNA: TGTGCCAGCAGTGAGACATACGGACAGCGCTACGAGCAGTACTTC. The J gene is TRBJ2-7, the V gene TRBV6-1, with D possibly matching TRBD1 (6 bases). The length of the CDR3 is 15 residues. Trimming shortened V by 3 bases and J by 3 bases, and 15 bases separated the two germline ends. Germline-derived CDR1 and CDR2 are MNHNS and SASEGT.

The V and J genes are TRBV19 and TRBJ2-3; TRBD2 aligns across 7 bases. V trimming: 10 bases; J trimming: 2 bases; junction bases outside the gene matches: 12. CDR1 is LNHDA and CDR2 is SQIVND in the germline V gene (reference sequence). This CDR3 has 15 amino acids. The CDR3 DNA follows: TGTGCCACCATGACCGGGGGGTCTAACACAGATACGCAGTATTTT. It codes for CATMTGGSNTDTQYF.

V usage is TRBV18 and J usage is TRBJ1-5; D uncertain. Trimming removed 2 bases from V and 6 bases from J, with 8 bases in between. The germline V gene encodes CDR1 KGHSH and CDR2 LQKENI. The CDR3 is 13 residues long. The DNA of the CDR3 is TGTGCCAGCTCACCAGACACCAGTCAGCCCCAGCATTTT. This translates into CASSPDTSQPQHF.

V gene TRBV9 combines with J gene TRBJ1-2; 7 bases match TRBD1. This CDR3 comprises 16 residues. V lost 4 bases to trimming and J lost 4 bases; unmatched junction nucleotides: 13. Germline assignment: CDR1 SGDLS and CDR2 YYNGEE. The CDR3 here is CASSSRTQGYGYGYTF. CDR3 nucleotides: TGTGCCAGCAGCTCCCGGACACAGGGGTATGGCTATGGCTACACCTTC.

This clone was counted a few times. The gene calls are TRBV6-6 and TRBJ1-1; TRBD1 is a possible D gene (5 bases). Germline V gene sequence: CDR1 MNHNY, CDR2 SVGAGI (reference sequence). This CDR3 is 14 amino acids long. The V gene lost 2 bases and the J gene lost 1 base, with 8 bases spanning the gap. CDR3 protein: CASSYQTENTEAFF. As DNA, the CDR3 is TGTGCCAGCAGTTACCAGACAGAGAACACTGAAGCTTTCTTT.